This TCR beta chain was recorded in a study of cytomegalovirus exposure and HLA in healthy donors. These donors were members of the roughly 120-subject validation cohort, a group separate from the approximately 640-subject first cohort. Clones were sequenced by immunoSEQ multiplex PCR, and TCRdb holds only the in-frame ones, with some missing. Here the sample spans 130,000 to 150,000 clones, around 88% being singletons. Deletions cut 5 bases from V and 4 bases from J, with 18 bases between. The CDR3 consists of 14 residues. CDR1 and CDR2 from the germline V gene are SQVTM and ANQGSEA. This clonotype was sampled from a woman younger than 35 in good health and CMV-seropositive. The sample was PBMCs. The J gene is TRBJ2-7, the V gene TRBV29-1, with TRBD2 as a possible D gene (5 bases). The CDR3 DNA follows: TGCAGCGTTCAACCGCCGCCGACTATTTACGAGCAGTACTTC. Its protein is CSVQPPPTIYEQYF.